This T cell receptor beta chain was sequenced in a study of T-cell reconstitution after alpha-beta-depleted transplantation in children. Germline lookup yields CDR1 WNHNN and CDR2 SYGVQD (reference sequence). The ends were cut back, 9 bases at V and 6 bases at J, with 17 bases in the middle. This CDR3 comprises 13 residues. Unique molecular identifiers were incorporated during preparation of the TCRbeta library. TCRdb analysed the PCR reads with MiXCR anew, one entry per CDR3 protein. This sample has 600,000 to 700,000 distinct CDR3 sequences; around 17% occur once, and the top ten carry approximately 1.1%.

The V call is TRBV10-1, the J call TRBJ1-2; D ambiguous. The material sequenced was PBMCs from the stem cell graft donor, taken from the stem cell graft. This TCR came from a human donor who donated a stem cell graft to a child with acute myeloid leukemia. The CDR3 sequence is CARVWRRWHGYTF. CDR3 nucleotides: TGCGCCAGGGTCTGGAGGAGATGGCATGGCTACACCTTC.